This TCR beta chain is from a study of shared clonotypes between healthy human individuals (dated by TCRdb to about 2020). About the study as a whole: A few men and two women, aged 18 to 49 years, made up the cohort. Per donor, three plates each were used for CD4 naive and CD4 memory, two for CD8 naive, and one for CD8 memory. To estimate repertoire size and how much clonotype sharing occurs between individuals, the study deeply sequenced the blood TCR repertoires of several healthy adults. Different laboratories and diverse techniques were used to prepare libraries and sequence TCR repertoires, to increase sequencing depth and limit assay-specific biases. Between about 0.94 and 10 billion PBMCs per donor were obtained by leukapheresis.

Beyond this particular receptor, the publication reports: Pairwise subsampling indicated that sequencing depth was expected to affect the degree of clonotype sharing among donors. Sampling was limited to blood, and TCR repertoires in tissue likely differ from TCR repertoires in blood. Because the study included a small number of donors, the genetic and exposure-history diversity represented was limited. Larger estimated clonotype richness was generally found for naive subsets than for memory subsets. When several donors were compared, the shared fraction of clonotypes was about 5% for naive CD4, roughly 3.4% for naive CD8, 2% to 2.5% for memory CD4, and 0.4% for memory CD8. Compared with non-shared clonotypes, the clonotypes found in all four sorted-subset donors had higher generation probabilities. Even with the large sequencing depth, rarefaction of the sorted-subset datasets indicated that sequencing was incomplete.

Spanning cysteine to phenylalanine, the CDR3 consists of 15 amino acids. The only DNA kept is the CDR3, 45 bases in frame from the first base. CDR1 and CDR2 are drawn from the germline V gene (reference sequence): PRHDT, FYEKMQ. V is trimmed back by 5 bases and J by 4 bases, and the junction contains 9 bases that no gene match accounts for. Healthy HIV-negative adults with no recently reported acute infections or vaccinations were included as donors. Every donor was a Caucasian adult living in Nashville, Tennessee, USA. CD4+ T cells were enriched by magnetic negative selection, after which naive cells were positively selected on CD45RA and the negative fraction was taken as the memory subset. Blood was collected by leukapheresis, and PBMCs were isolated by Ficoll-Histopaque density gradient centrifugation and then cryopreserved in liquid nitrogen vapor phase. Purity and quantity of every magnetically sorted T cell population were checked by analytical flow cytometry. From each sorted fraction, genomic DNA was isolated and quantified by UV absorbance on a Nanodrop 2000c.

Using the deep immunoSEQ assay, TCR CDR3 regions were amplified from genomic DNA by multiplex PCR. Extracted genomic DNA from each cell subset was distributed evenly across all wells of several immunoSEQ 96-well plates, and each plate was treated as a replicate. For sorted subsets, 200 to 250 ng of genomic DNA, equivalent to 30,000 or so T cell genomes, went into each replicate PCR. Purified libraries were measured with a Qubit 3.0 fluorometer, size-checked on a Bioanalyzer 2100, and measured again with the KAPA Library Quantification kit. Every immunoSEQ 96-well plate was sequenced on a dedicated single-read 150-cycle Illumina NextSeq 550 flow cell. Under the source paper's analysis protocol: Because only junctional sequences without quality scores were contained in the immunoSEQ output, filtering matching that applied to full-length reads could not be performed. To assign V/J genes and CDR3, sequences were annotated against IMGT germline references using PyIR, a Python wrapper for IgBLAST v1.9. Reads were removed for weak V/J assignments (E-value above 1e-6), missing CDR3, stop codons, out-of-frame junctions, or ambiguous translated residues. V3J clonotypes were defined as sequences sharing the same inferred V gene, J gene, and CDR3 amino acid sequence. Percentage overlap between repertoires was calculated by dividing the number of shared unique clonotypes by the size of the smaller repertoire. RTK rarefaction, the Chao1 estimator, and Recon v2.1 estimates of unobserved clonotypes were used to assess repertoire richness. OLGA was used to compute generation probabilities for all TCRbeta clonotypes that the gDNA method yielded from four donors. TCRdb obtained this table from immuneACCESS and retained in-frame rearrangements with V and J assigned. These tables miss some clones; where compared with another copy, unresolved V genes account for less than half of the shortfall, and the remainder is unexplained. For V, J and clone size, that table is used; D and trimming come from the DNA. For this sample the table gives millions of clones, of which roughly 92% were detected only once. The ten largest clones represent over 0.12% of the sample.

As concerns this clone: Its antigen is not yet known. No base qualities exist here, and no much larger clone lies one base off it.

The V and J genes are TRBV13 and TRBJ2-7, with TRBD2 identical over 9 junction bases. The sample consisted of naive CD4+ T cells sorted from blood. In the paper's terms, the cell subset or site label means: CD45RA+ positively selected. The clonotype was recovered from a man aged 18 to 35 in good health. At the DNA level, the sequence is TGTGCCAGCAGCCCCGAGGCGGGGGGGACGTACGAGCAGTACTTC. It codes for CASSPEAGGTYEQYF.